This TCR beta chain was profiled in a study of blood T cell repertoires in COVID-19 (TCRdb year 2020). About the study as a whole: Samples covering the acute and convalescent phases of COVID-19 were provided by collaborators in the United States, Italy and Spain. The prospective study material was composed of cDNA or gDNA derived from T cells, B-cell-depleted T cells, or PBMCs. Where available, HLA class I and class II types were taken from metadata supplied by the sample provider and were not determined by assay-based typing. Deeply sampled blood TCRbeta repertoires from subjects exposed to, actively infected with, or recovered from COVID-19 were included in the dataset. Sample metadata almost always included a de-identified subject ID, COVID-19 status, age in years and sex. Samples were obtained from the ongoing ImmuneRACE study (first 160 participants) and from 1,254 subjects provided by 6 global collaborators. The repertoires were released in a freely available public database intended as a resource for research on the immune response to SARS-CoV-2.

TCRbeta CDR3 regions were amplified from genomic DNA using the immunoSEQ Assay, a bias-controlled multiplex PCR. Processing in the source paper ran as follows. Nucleated cell counts per sample were estimated from amplification of reference gene primers within the assay. Sequence reads were collapsed and filtered to measure the absolute abundance of every unique TCRbeta CDR3 rearrangement. Productive Simpson clonality was computed per sample as the square root of Simpson's diversity index over productive rearrangements. In its TCRdb copy, this immuneACCESS table keeps in-frame sequences only and misses some clones. Where compared with another copy, unresolved V genes explain less than half of these, and the others have no known cause. That table furnishes V, J and clone size, whereas the DNA furnished D and trimming. In all, the sample holds 100,000 to 150,000 clones, and approximately 83% of those were seen once. The ten largest clonotypes hold approximately 10% of the sample.

CDR1 KGHSH and CDR2 LQKENI are derived from the germline V gene. Between the V and J ends, shortened by 3 bases and 3 bases respectively, the junction contains 17 bases. Including cysteine and phenylalanine, the CDR3 has 16 amino acids. This entry keeps only the CDR3 DNA: 48 bases, framed from base 1. Whole blood was collected in K2EDTA tubes by collaborating institutions according to the institutions' own protocols. For TCRbeta analysis, collaborators shipped samples as frozen whole blood, isolated PBMCs, or DNA extracted from either of those sample types. On this clone itself: No antigen is known for it. No per-base quality is available; no much larger clone lies one base away.

General study outcomes and caveats: Clinical and demographic metadata were provided uncurated, with the amount varying by source and participant.

The sample comprised peripheral blood. The source of this sequence is a man aged 60 to 69 with acute or convalescent COVID-19. The chain joins TRBV18 to TRBJ1-1, with a tentative D gene TRBD1 over 5 matching bases. The CDR3 protein: CASSPRAAGGYTEAFF. The base sequence is TGTGCCAGCTCACCTCGGGCGGCTGGGGGGTACACTGAAGCTTTCTTT.